These 20 T cell receptor beta chains originate from one sample sequenced in a study of control samples from healthy donors and cancer patients (dated by TCRdb to about 2020). The library was produced with the immunoSEQ multiplex PCR assay. TCRdb provides this immuneACCESS table in a form limited to in-frame rearrangements. Some clones are lacking; in checked studies, under half of them reflect an unresolved V gene, and why the rest are absent is not known. The sample yields roughly 20,000 clones; roughly 80% were counted once. More than 25% of the sample is taken by the ten largest. The sample consisted of PBMCs. Receptors originate from a man older than 75 with head and neck cancer.

J is TRBJ2-7 and V is TRBV10-3; D is unresolved. This CDR3 region has 15 residues. Germline values: CDR1 ENHRY, CDR2 SYGVKD. V lost 3 bases and J lost 1, with 13 bases in between. CDR3 coding DNA: TGTGCCATCAGTGATATGGACCAGTCGTCCTACGAGCAGTACTTC. The encoded protein is CAISDMDQSSYEQYF.

This sequence joins TRBV29-1 and TRBJ1-1, with a tentative D call TRBD1 (5 bases). This CDR3 spans 14 amino acids. The germline V gene has CDR1 SQVTM and CDR2 ANQGSEA. Trimming took 0 bases from V and 6 from J, leaving 14 bases between them. The CDR3 DNA reads as TGCAGCGTTGAAGATCTTCAAGACAGTCCTGAAGCTTTCTTT. It encodes CSVEDLQDSPEAFF.

CDR3 loop: CASSLSLGEPQHF. The CDR3 DNA is TGTGCCAGCAGCTTATCGCTGGGCGAGCCCCAGCATTTT. The chain joins TRBV7-2 to TRBJ1-5; no firm D call. Germline assignment: CDR1 SGHTA and CDR2 FQGNSA. The CDR3 covers 13 residues. The V end lost 2 bases, the J end lost 8 bases, and 10 bases lay between the germline ends.

The V call is TRBV5-4, the J call TRBJ1-6, with D possibly being TRBD1 (5 bases). This CDR3 contains 17 residues. Trimming left V 0 bases short and J 13 bases short, with 23 bases between. Germline loops: CDR1 SGHNT, CDR2 YYREEE (reference sequence). DNA for the CDR3: TGTGCCAGCAGCTTGGCAGCAGGTTTGCAGGGTCCGGTTCCCCTCCACTTT. Its translation is CASSLAAGLQGPVPLHF.

This clone has just one count. The rearrangement uses TRBV7-9 and TRBJ2-3, with D possibly being TRBD2 (6 bases). Trimming shortened V by 5 bases and J by 2 bases, and 17 bases separated the two germline ends. Germline-derived CDR1 and CDR2 are SEHNR and FQNEAQ (reference sequence). The CDR3 runs 16 residues. The CDR3 DNA reads TGTGCCAGCAGCCCGGGAGTAGGACAAACCACAGATACGCAGTATTTT. It codes for CASSPGVGQTTDTQYF.

Here the CDR3 reads CASSSVGMEAFF. The DNA for the CDR3 is TGTGCCAGCAGTTCGGTAGGGATGGAAGCTTTCTTT. V is TRBV6-5 and J is TRBJ1-1; D not certain. Trimming pared 4 bases from V and 8 bases from J, leaving 11 bases between. There are 12 residues in the CDR3. Germline CDR1 is MNHEY and CDR2 is SVGAGI.

This clone was counted a single time. The genes are TRBV7-9 and TRBJ1-2; the D gene is possibly TRBD1 (5 bases). Germline assignment: CDR1 SEHNR and CDR2 FQNEAQ (reference sequence). The CDR3 is 14 residues long. V was clipped by 5 bases and J by 4 bases, with 14 bases between them. CDR3 bases: TGTGCCAGCAGCCCGTCGGCAGGGAGCTATGGCTACACCTTC. The encoded protein is CASSPSAGSYGYTF.

This clone has only one observation. The rearrangement joins TRBV4-1 to TRBJ1-2; 10 bases map to TRBD1. CDR1 and CDR2 (germline): MGHRA, YSYEKL. V lost 0 bases and J lost 2; bases outside the gene matches: 3. The CDR3 is 16 residues long. CDR3 DNA: TGCGCCAGCAGCCAAGATTTGGGACAGGGGAACTATGGCTACACCTTC. It codes for CASSQDLGQGNYGYTF.

This clone was detected only a few times. This chain connects TRBV4-1 to TRBJ1-4, with 9 bases fitting TRBD1. Trimming took 6 bases from V and 8 from J; bases not matched to a gene: 10. Germline V gene lookup returns CDR1 MGHRA and CDR2 YSYEKL. The CDR3 length is 15 residues. This CDR3 reads CASSSRQGGTEKLFF. Here the CDR3 DNA reads TGCGCCAGCAGTTCCCGACAGGGGGGGACGGAAAAACTGTTTTTT.

This clone was seen only a few times. The chain carries TRBV4-3 and TRBJ1-1; maybe TRBD1 (6 bases). The CDR3 length is 16 residues. V was shortened by 2 bases and J by 1 base, with 14 bases between the two germline ends. Germline V gives CDR1 LGHNA, CDR2 YSLEER. CDR3 amino acids: CASSQKVDSQNTEAFF. In DNA, the CDR3 is TGCGCCAGCAGCCAAAAGGTGGACAGCCAGAACACTGAAGCTTTCTTT.

The chain links TRBV10-3 to TRBJ1-2; D uncertain. V was clipped by 2 bases and J by 2 bases, with 6 bases between them. Germline CDR1 reads ENHRY; CDR2 reads SYGVKD. CDR3 length equals 13 residues. CDR3 sequence (DNA): TGTGCCATCAGTGAGGCTGACAACTATGGCTACACCTTC. This encodes CAISEADNYGYTF.

The gene calls are TRBV6-6 and TRBJ2-1, with D tentatively TRBD1 (6 bases). Germline CDR1 reads MNHNY; CDR2 reads SVGAGI (reference sequence). CDR3 length equals 15 residues. V lost 10 bases and J lost 3, with 19 bases in between. The CDR3, as DNA: TGTGCCACCGAAAATGGGCAGGGGAACTACAATGAGCAGTTCTTC. This translates into CATENGQGNYNEQFF.

This CDR3 is CASWDRGGEQFF. In nucleotides, the CDR3 is TGTGCCAGCTGGGACAGGGGAGGTGAGCAGTTCTTC. The rearrangement links TRBV6-5 to TRBJ2-1; the match to TRBD1 covers 10 bases. The J segment lost 9 bases and the V segment lost 8 bases, leaving 4 bases of the junction unmatched. The CDR3 sequence is 12 residues long. The germline CDR1 and CDR2 sequences are MNHEY and SVGAGI.

The chain carries TRBV19 and TRBJ1-2; D may be TRBD1 (5 bases). Trimming removed 4 bases at V and 3 bases at J, with 12 bases between. The germline V gene has CDR1 LNHDA and CDR2 SQIVND (reference sequence). The length of the CDR3 is 14 residues. The CDR3 DNA is TGTGCCAGTAGTACCCTGACAGAGTACTATGGCTACACCTTC. This translates into CASSTLTEYYGYTF.

The chain couples TRBV27 to TRBJ2-7, with 8 bases matching TRBD1. J gave up 0 bases and V 5 bases, and 6 bases lay outside the gene matches. Germline values: CDR1 MNHEY, CDR2 SMNVEV (reference sequence). This CDR3 is built from 15 residues. The CDR3 region is CASSQDRDSSYEQYF. In nucleotides, the CDR3 is TGTGCCAGCAGTCAGGACAGGGATAGCTCCTACGAGCAGTACTTC.

The DNA for the CDR3 is TGTGCCAGCAGCTTGGTCTTCGGAAACACCATATATTTT. This encodes CASSLVFGNTIYF. The gene calls are TRBV11-3 and TRBJ1-3, with D hard to call. The CDR3 extends over 13 amino acids. The V end was cut by 3 bases, the J end by 4 bases, with 7 bases between. Germline CDR1 SGHNT, CDR2 YENEEA.

This sequence joins TRBV1 and TRBJ2-1. TRBV1 is designated a pseudogene. CDR3 length equals 12 residues. The CDR3 nucleotides read TGCACCAGCAGCCAAGATCGGGCTGATCAGTTCTTC. Protein sequence: CTSSQDRADQFF.

This chain links TRBV4-3 with TRBJ1-2; D is ambiguous. The germline V gene encodes CDR1 LGHNA and CDR2 YSLEER. This CDR3 has 15 amino acids. Deletions cut 0 bases from V and 2 bases from J, with 10 bases between. CDR3 in amino acids: CASSQDRSPNYGYTF. In DNA form, the CDR3 reads TGCGCCAGCAGCCAAGATCGTTCGCCGAACTATGGCTACACCTTC.

V usage is TRBV25-1 and J usage is TRBJ2-7, with TRBD1 matching 10 bases. The CDR3 runs 15 residues. With V trimmed by 4 bases and J by 2 bases, 5 bases remained unmatched. Germline CDR1 is MGHDK and CDR2 is SYGVNS. CDR3 loop: CASSATGTGAYEQYF. In nucleotides, the CDR3 is TGTGCCAGCAGTGCCACCGGGACAGGGGCCTACGAGCAGTACTTC.

The chain has TRBV7-3 and TRBJ2-3; D is uncertain. V gave up 3 bases and J gave up 5 bases, with 9 bases separating them. The CDR3 length is 13 residues. The germline CDR1 and CDR2 sequences are SGHTA and FQGTGA. CDR3 in DNA: TGTGCCAGCAGCTTTCATTGGGGAGATACGCAGTATTTT. It translates to CASSFHWGDTQYF.